The T cell receptor beta chain described here comes from a study of blood T cell repertoires in COVID-19. Study details: From T cells, B-cell-depleted T cells, or PBMCs came the material, which was cDNA or gDNA.

Seattle cases were enrolled at active infection and followed longitudinally. In the original processing: The assay estimated nucleated cells by amplifying reference gene primers. Sequencing used immunoSEQ multiplex PCR; TCRdb keeps in-frame clones, though not all of them. Clonal size and the V and J genes are those of that table, whereas D and trimming came from the DNA. The table includes over 150,000 clones, 75% to 90% detected once. Germline values: CDR1 SGHTA, CDR2 FQGNSA. The CDR3 covers 16 residues. V gave up 2 bases and J gave up 4 bases, with 16 bases separating them. The genes are TRBV7-2 and TRBJ2-3, with a weak D call TRBD2 (5 bases). Sequencing was carried out using peripheral blood. This TCR came from a middle-aged woman with COVID-19, enrolled during active disease. The CDR3 loop is CASSLRRVTRADTQYF. In DNA, the CDR3 is TGTGCCAGCAGCTTACGGCGGGTCACACGGGCAGATACGCAGTATTTT.